This T cell receptor beta chain was recorded in a study of T-cell memory formation after mild COVID-19. The CDR3 sequence is 15 residues long. Per germline, CDR1 MNHEY and CDR2 SVGEGT. The V gene lost 5 bases and the J gene lost 1 base, with 12 bases spanning the gap. Via MiXCR, TCRdb re-called the 5' RACE reads, giving one row per CDR3 protein. Of hundreds of thousands of distinct CDR3 sequences detected, around 27% appear once; the ten largest clones hold around 13%. The sequencing sample was made of PBMCs or a T cell subset sorted from them (not recorded which). The TCR originated in an adult woman who had mild COVID-19 (a few samples of this study predate the infection). Cell type and time point are not known. The chain combines TRBV6-2 or TRBV6-3 with TRBJ2-1, with D perhaps matching TRBD1 (6 bases). CDR3 loop: CASSVDRKSYNEQFF. The CDR3 coding sequence is TGTGCCAGCAGTGTAGACAGGAAGTCCTACAATGAGCAGTTCTTC.